The clone carrying this TCR beta chain has only a few counts. Antigen specificity is unknown. The germline V gene has CDR1 KGHSH and CDR2 LQKENI. After removal of 6 bases from V and 9 bases from J, the junction contained 6 bases not matched to a gene. The CDR3 extends over 13 amino acids. The whole isolated RNA underwent reverse transcription, so sequencing captured expressed TCRB transcripts. Method: immunoSEQ multiplex PCR; TCRdb's copy keeps in-frame clones and lacks some. The sample has 500,000 to 650,000 clones, over 10% seen once; the top ten hold 0.09% to 0.15%. The data derive from a study of beta chain features in type 1 diabetes. Study-wide background: Under 110,000,000 sorted cells were examined across all samples. Study-wide points: All four CD4+ subsets of Type 1 diabetes patients contained TCRB CDR3s that were moderately but significantly shorter. Fewer insertions but more deletions were seen at VDJ junctions in type 1 diabetes patients. Compared with healthy donors, patients appeared to share more similar naive, central memory and regulatory TCRB repertoires.

This sequence was found in a man in his thirties or forties with type 1 diabetes. The sample comprised naive CD4+ T cells from blood. V and J are TRBV18 and TRBJ2-1; 9 nucleotides line up with TRBD2. DNA of the CDR3: TGTGCCAGCTCCTGGACTAGCGAGAGTGAGCAGTTCTTC. Translated, it gives CASSWTSESEQFF.